These T cell receptor beta chains were read from a single sample in a study of blood T cell repertoires in COVID-19. Using immunoSEQ multiplex PCR, the repertoire was profiled, and TCRdb retains in-frame clones only, with some absent. Among around 270,000 clones, around 84% were seen once, and the ten largest hold less than 2%. The sequenced sample was peripheral blood. All receptors derive from a woman aged 40 to 50 who had recovered from COVID-19. The CDR3 runs from the conserved cysteine through the conserved F or W. The D gene is left open where the match is weak. Not every row has a clone size; where given, it reads once, few, many or a size class.

j_call	clone_size	d_call	v_call	cdr3_aa	cdr3_nt
TRBJ2-1	.	TRBD2	TRBV7-2	CASSSPSRRGAWNEQFF	TGTGCCAGCAGCTCCCCCTCCCGGCGGGGGGCCTGGAATGAGCAGTTCTTC
TRBJ1-6	.	TRBD1	TRBV19	CASRTGGSPLHF	TGTGCCAGTAGGACAGGGGGATCACCCCTCCACTTT
TRBJ2-5	.	TRBD2	TRBV30	CACTSGQETQYF	TGTGCCTGTACTAGCGGTCAAGAGACCCAGTACTTC
TRBJ2-1	once	.	TRBV3-1/TRBV3-2	CASSQAPDLSYNEQFF	TGTGCCAGCAGCCAGGCTCCTGATCTCTCCTACAATGAGCAGTTCTTC
TRBJ1-1	.	TRBD1	TRBV5-1	CASSPGTDSNTEAFF	TGCGCCAGCAGCCCCGGGACAGATTCGAACACTGAAGCTTTCTTT
TRBJ1-6	few	TRBD1	TRBV6-5	CASSPTGTANSPLHF	TGTGCCAGCAGTCCGACCGGGACAGCCAATTCACCCCTCCACTTT
TRBJ1-3	.	.	TRBV6-6	CASFSYSGNTIYF	TGTGCCAGCTTCAGTTACTCTGGAAACACCATATATTTT
TRBJ2-2	few	.	TRBV28	CASGRNTGELFF	TGTGCCAGCGGTAGGAACACCGGGGAGCTGTTTTTT
TRBJ1-5	.	TRBD1	TRBV5-1	CASSLDRGQPQHF	TGCGCCAGCAGCTTAGACAGGGGCCAGCCCCAGCATTTT
TRBJ2-2	.	TRBD1	TRBV7-9	CASRIREQGYSGELFF	TGTGCCAGCCGGATTCGGGAACAGGGGTATTCCGGGGAGCTGTTTTTT
TRBJ1-5	.	.	TRBV30	CAWSPPGHPGLYSNQPQHF	TGTGCCTGGAGTCCCCCGGGACACCCGGGTCTCTATAGCAATCAGCCCCAGCATTTT
TRBJ2-6	.	.	TRBV19	CASTAGSPGANVLTF	TGTGCCAGTACGGCAGGGTCCCCTGGGGCCAACGTCCTGACTTTC
TRBJ1-3	.	.	TRBV30	CAWSASGNTIYF	TGTGCCTGGAGCGCTAGTGGAAACACCATATATTTT
TRBJ1-2	.	TRBD1	TRBV5-1	CASSVSTGGAYGYTF	TGCGCCAGCAGCGTATCAACAGGGGGCGCATATGGCTACACCTTC
TRBJ1-2	.	.	TRBV5-4	CASSPRDTGYGYTF	TGTGCCAGCAGCCCCCGGGACACCGGGTATGGCTACACCTTC
TRBJ2-5	few	TRBD1	TRBV30	CAWSGGTGAWGGETQYF	TGTGCCTGGAGTGGGGGGACAGGGGCTTGGGGAGGAGAGACCCAGTACTTC
TRBJ2-5	.	TRBD2	TRBV6-1	CASSEDGTRGGETQYF	TGTGCCAGCAGTGAAGATGGGACTAGGGGCGGCGAGACCCAGTACTTC
TRBJ2-7	.	TRBD2	TRBV2	CASRWAGGWYEQYF	TGTGCCAGCAGGTGGGCGGGGGGATGGTACGAGCAGTACTTC
TRBJ2-3	.	.	TRBV4-1	CASSQGYRRPLTDTQYF	TGCGCCAGCAGCCAAGGCTACAGGAGACCACTCACAGATACGCAGTATTTT
TRBJ1-4	.	.	TRBV4-1	CASSQNPSRRGEKLFF	TGCGCCAGCAGCCAAAATCCCTCAAGACGGGGTGAAAAACTGTTTTTT
TRBJ1-5	.	TRBD1	TRBV28	CASSGPGGQPQHF	TGTGCCAGCAGTGGGCCAGGGGGTCAGCCCCAGCATTTT
TRBJ2-1	.	TRBD2	TRBV15	CATSRDAQRGTYNEQFF	TGTGCCACCAGCAGAGATGCCCAGCGGGGCACCTACAATGAGCAGTTCTTC
TRBJ2-1	once	TRBD2	TRBV10-2	CASTRGFAYNEQFF	TGCGCCAGCACGCGGGGGTTCGCCTACAATGAGCAGTTCTTC
TRBJ1-4	.	.	TRBV18	CASSPALLDGATNEKLFF	TGTGCCAGCTCACCAGCGCTATTAGACGGAGCAACTAATGAAAAACTGTTTTTT
TRBJ2-5	.	TRBD2	TRBV7-9	CASSLVASGGRETQYF	TGTGCCAGCAGCTTAGTGGCTAGCGGGGGGCGGGAGACCCAGTACTTC
TRBJ1-5	.	TRBD1	TRBV6-5	CASRLGTGQGQPQHF	TGTGCCAGCAGATTGGGGACAGGGCAAGGTCAGCCCCAGCATTTT
TRBJ2-1	.	TRBD2	TRBV15	CATSRAGLAAPQFF	TGTGCCACCAGCAGAGCCGGACTAGCGGCTCCGCAGTTCTTC
TRBJ1-6	once	.	TRBV6-5	CASSYSMGAPLHF	TGTGCCAGCAGTTACTCGATGGGCGCACCCCTCCACTTT
TRBJ1-1	.	TRBD1	TRBV5-4	CASSSRDSMNTEAFF	TGTGCCAGCAGCTCGAGGGACAGCATGAACACTGAAGCTTTCTTT
TRBJ1-1	.	.	TRBV11-3	CASKQAAGAATEAFF	TGTGCCAGCAAGCAAGCCGCAGGGGCCGCCACTGAAGCTTTCTTT
TRBJ2-1	.	TRBD1	TRBV11-2	CASSDDRGKHEQFF	TGTGCCAGCAGCGATGACAGGGGTAAGCATGAGCAGTTCTTC
TRBJ1-1	.	.	TRBV12-3/TRBV12-4	CASRRDTNTEAFF	TGTGCCAGCAGACGCGATACGAACACTGAAGCTTTCTTT
TRBJ2-1	.	.	TRBV28	CASSSPRRARSFF	TGTGCCAGCAGTTCACCCAGGAGGGCTCGCTCGTTCTTC
TRBJ2-7	.	.	TRBV27	CASRPGTGDYEQYF	TGTGCCAGCAGGCCCGGGACTGGGGACTACGAGCAGTACTTC
TRBJ2-7	few	.	TRBV10-3	CAISRDAGTYEQYF	TGTGCCATCAGCCGGGACGCGGGGACCTACGAGCAGTACTTC
TRBJ1-1	.	TRBD1	TRBV4-2	CASSQQGDYTEAFF	TGTGCCAGCAGCCAACAGGGGGATTATACTGAAGCTTTCTTT
TRBJ2-1	.	TRBD1	TRBV11-2	CASSLVSAGGYEQFF	TGTGCCAGCAGCTTAGTCTCTGCAGGGGGCTATGAGCAGTTCTTC
TRBJ2-7	.	.	TRBV5-5	CASSLGPDGSSYEQYF	TGTGCCAGCAGCTTGGGTCCCGACGGGAGCTCCTACGAGCAGTACTTC
TRBJ1-1	.	.	TRBV6-2/TRBV6-3	CASSSQVNTEAFF	TGTGCCAGCAGTTCACAGGTGAACACTGAAGCTTTCTTT
TRBJ1-2	.	TRBD1	TRBV9	CASTVGAGGHGYTF	TGTGCCAGCACCGTTGGGGCAGGGGGCCATGGCTACACCTTC
TRBJ2-7	.	.	TRBV6-5	CASSYSTAGFLYEQYF	TGTGCCAGCAGTTACTCGACGGCAGGGTTTCTCTACGAGCAGTACTTC
TRBJ1-1	few	.	TRBV12-3/TRBV12-4	CASSLYSTTEAFF	TGTGCCAGCAGTTTGTATTCTACGACTGAAGCTTTCTTT
TRBJ2-1	.	.	TRBV21-1	CASSKLSGRQYNEQFF	TGTGCCAGCAGCAAGCTGAGCGGGCGACAATACAATGAGCAGTTCTTC
TRBJ1-3	.	.	TRBV19	CASRLEGSGNTIYF	TGTGCCAGTAGGCTAGAGGGCTCTGGAAACACCATATATTTT
TRBJ1-5	few	TRBD1	TRBV6-1	CASSEATGVNQPQHF	TGTGCCAGCAGTGAAGCTACAGGGGTTAATCAGCCCCAGCATTTT
TRBJ1-2	.	.	TRBV18	CASSPPVGVVGYTF	TGTGCCAGCTCACCGCCTGTGGGAGTCGTTGGCTACACCTTC
TRBJ1-1	.	.	TRBV12-3/TRBV12-4	CASSLFLTEAFF	TGTGCCAGCAGTTTATTTCTCACTGAAGCTTTCTTT
TRBJ1-5	.	TRBD1	TRBV30	CAWSARTGLDQPQHF	TGTGCCTGGAGCGCCCGGACAGGGTTGGACCAGCCCCAGCATTTT
TRBJ1-4	.	.	TRBV5-1	CASSSKGDYDEKLFF	TGCGCCAGCAGCTCGAAGGGGGATTATGATGAAAAACTGTTTTTT
TRBJ1-6	.	.	TRBV6-5	CASSKQGTDSPLHF	TGTGCCAGCAGTAAACAGGGAACGGATTCACCCCTCCACTTT
TRBJ1-1	.	TRBD1	TRBV2	CASTWTGETEAFF	TGTGCCAGCACCTGGACAGGGGAGACTGAAGCTTTCTTT
TRBJ2-1	.	.	TRBV4-2	CASSPEWTGTYNEQFF	TGTGCCAGCAGCCCCGAATGGACGGGGACTTACAATGAGCAGTTCTTC
TRBJ1-6	.	.	TRBV13	CASSSREHNSPLHF	TGTGCCAGCAGCTCCCGGGAACATAATTCACCCCTCCACTTT